This passage covers 5 T cell receptor beta chains from one sample sequenced in a study of patients with pleural tuberculosis. TCRdb re-derived calls from the reads in MiXCR, one entry per CDR3 protein. The sample has approximately 50,000 distinct CDR3 sequences; about 7.9% are singletons. These receptors came from a human donor with pleural tuberculosis.

The CDR3 DNA reads TGTGCCAGCAGTTACGACAGGGGGCAATCTAACTATGGCTACACCTTC. It is translated as CASSYDRGQSNYGYTF. This sequence joins TRBV6-2 or TRBV6-3 and TRBJ1-2, with 10 bases that match TRBD1. With 2 bases clipped from V and 0 bases from J, the junction kept 3 bases outside the gene matches. The V gene's germline CDR1 is MNHEY and CDR2 SVGEGT. This CDR3 spans 16 amino acids.

This chain connects TRBV12-5 to TRBJ2-5; TRBD2 matches at 11 bases. Germline V lookup: CDR1 LGHNT, CDR2 FRNRAP. The CDR3 has 17 amino acids. Germline trimming cut 3 bases from V and 1 base from J; bases unmatched to any gene: 7. CDR3 nucleotide sequence: TGTGCTAGTGGTTTTATAGCGGGAGGGAACTCCCAAGAGACCCAGTACTTC. Protein product: CASGFIAGGNSQETQYF.

This clonotype came up many times. The chain couples TRBV14 to TRBJ1-6, with TRBD1 as a possible D gene (5 bases). Trimming took off 0 bases at V and 9 bases at J, with 9 bases between the two ends. This CDR3 is built from 14 residues. Per the germline V gene, CDR1 is SGHDN and CDR2 is FVKESK. The CDR3, as DNA: TGTGCCAGCAGCCAAGATGGGACTTTTTCACCCCTCCACTTT. It yields the protein CASSQDGTFSPLHF.

This clonotype was seen repeatedly, ten times or more. This chain joins TRBV19 and TRBJ2-1; D remains ambiguous. The ends were cut back, 7 bases at V and 1 base at J, with 11 bases in the middle. Germline lookup yields CDR1 LNHDA and CDR2 SQIVND (reference sequence). CDR3 length equals 14 residues. CDR3 residues: CASNKRISYNEQFF. The DNA for the CDR3 is TGTGCCAGTAATAAACGGATATCCTACAATGAGCAGTTCTTC.

The rearrangement links TRBV29-1 to TRBJ2-5, with D possibly being TRBD1 (6 bases). The V gene's germline CDR1 is SQVTM and CDR2 ANQGSEA. V lost 6 bases and J lost 5, with 19 bases in between. The CDR3 consists of 14 residues. CDR3 nucleotide sequence: TGCAGCGTCCGATTACTACAGGGATCTGAGACCCAGTACTTC. It codes for CSVRLLQGSETQYF.